Listed below are T cell receptor beta chains from one sample, sequenced in a study of tumor-infiltrating lymphocytes in primary liver carcinoma. One entry per CDR3 protein, called by TCRdb with MiXCR from the multiplex PCR reads. The sample holds about 130,000 distinct CDR3 sequences, 64% seen once. The specimen was liver tumor tissue from sampling region 3. Receptors were obtained from an older woman with primary liver carcinoma and hepatitis B virus infection. CDR3s include the opening cysteine and the closing phenylalanine or tryptophan. D genes are given only for firm matches. Expanded clones are given a class, and other clones once, few, many or no size at all.

. | TRBJ2-7 | . | TRBV28 | CASQGGVRYEQYF | TGTGCCAGCCAAGGAGGGGTTCGGTACGAGCAGTACTTC
. | TRBJ2-3 | many | TRBV7-9 | CASSLAGADTQYF | TGTGCCAGCAGCTTAGCGGGAGCAGATACGCAGTATTTT
TRBD1 | TRBJ1-2 | . | TRBV6-6 | CAISYGDRGGYTF | TGTGCCATCAGTTACGGGGACAGGGGCGGCTACACCTTC
TRBD1 | TRBJ1-1 | . | TRBV29-1 | CSTTDRGRGTEAFF | TGCAGCACGACCGACAGGGGACGAGGGACTGAAGCTTTCTTT
TRBD1 | TRBJ2-3 | . | TRBV29-1 | CIVTGTGFTDTQYF | TGCATTGTTACCGGGACAGGGTTTACAGATACGCAGTATTTT
. | TRBJ1-5 | . | TRBV11-2 | CASSYSPGQPRHF | TGTGCCAGCAGCTACAGCCCGGGACAACCCCGGCATTTT
. | TRBJ2-5 | . | TRBV28 | CASSLIEGGETQYF | TGTGCCAGCAGTTTAATTGAGGGAGGAGAGACCCAGTACTTC
. | TRBJ2-3 | . | TRBV11-2 | CAIRLEAGGTDMQYF | TGTGCCATCAGACTAGAGGCGGGTGGCACAGATATGCAGTATTTT
. | TRBJ2-3 | . | TRBV29-1 | CSGGSGVTDTQYF | TGCAGTGGGGGGTCCGGGGTCACAGATACGCAGTATTTT
. | TRBJ2-1 | . | TRBV29-1 | CCAPRGGGNKQFF | TGCTGCGCCCCAAGGGGTGGGGGGAATAAGCAGTTCTTC
. | TRBJ1-5 | . | TRBV7-8 | CASILEAFPQPQHF | TGTGCCAGCATCTTAGAGGCATTCCCTCAGCCCCAGCATTTT
. | TRBJ2-3 | many | TRBV29-1 | CSVAARTDSTDTQYF | TGCAGCGTTGCAGCGAGGACGGACAGCACAGATACGCAGTATTTT
. | TRBJ2-7 | . | TRBV11-2 | CASSFGVPYEQYF | TGTGCCAGCAGCTTTGGGGTGCCCTACGAGCAATACTTC
. | TRBJ2-3 | many | TRBV29-1 | CSVDITDTQYF | TGCAGCGTCGACATCACAGATACGCAGTATTTT
. | TRBJ2-3 | many | TRBV29-1 | CSVEPGVGDTQYF | TGCAGCGTTGAGCCGGGGGTTGGCGATACGCAGTATTTT
. | TRBJ2-7 | many | TRBV12-3/TRBV12-4 | CASSLAHRPSSYEQYF | TGTGCCAGCAGTTTAGCTCACAGGCCGAGCTCCTACGAGCAGTACTTC